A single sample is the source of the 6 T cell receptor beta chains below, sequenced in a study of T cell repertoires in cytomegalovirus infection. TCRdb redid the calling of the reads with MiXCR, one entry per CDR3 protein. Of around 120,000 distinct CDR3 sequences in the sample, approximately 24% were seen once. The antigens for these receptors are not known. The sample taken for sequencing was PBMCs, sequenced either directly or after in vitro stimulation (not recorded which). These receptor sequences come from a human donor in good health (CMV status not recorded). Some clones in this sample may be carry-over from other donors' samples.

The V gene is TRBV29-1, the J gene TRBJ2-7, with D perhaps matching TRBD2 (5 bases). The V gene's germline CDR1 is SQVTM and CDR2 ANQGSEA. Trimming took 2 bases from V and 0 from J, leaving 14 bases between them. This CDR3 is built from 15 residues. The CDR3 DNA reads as TGCAGCGTTGAAAAAGGGCTAGCCCACTCCTACGAGCAGTACGTC. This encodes CSVEKGLAHSYEQYV.

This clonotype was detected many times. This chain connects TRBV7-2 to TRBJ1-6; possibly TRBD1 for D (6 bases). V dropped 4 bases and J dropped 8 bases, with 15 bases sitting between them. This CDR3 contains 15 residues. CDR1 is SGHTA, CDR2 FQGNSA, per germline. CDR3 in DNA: TGTGCCAGCAGCTCCCTTGGAAGGGGGGATTCACCCCTCCACTTT. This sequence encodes CASSSLGRGDSPLHF.

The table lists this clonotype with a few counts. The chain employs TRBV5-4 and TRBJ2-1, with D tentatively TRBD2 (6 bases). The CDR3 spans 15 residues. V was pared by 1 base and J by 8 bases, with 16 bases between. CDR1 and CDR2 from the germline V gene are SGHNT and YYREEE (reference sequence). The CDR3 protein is CASSLQDYMAHEQFF. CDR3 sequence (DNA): TGTGCCAGCAGCTTGCAGGACTACATGGCCCATGAGCAGTTCTTC. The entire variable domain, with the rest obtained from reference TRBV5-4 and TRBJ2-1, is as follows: ETGVTQSPTHLIKTRGQQVTLRCSSQSGHNTVSWYQQALGQGPQFIFQYYREEENGRGNFPPRFSGLQFPNYSSELNVNALELDDSALYLCASSLQDYMAHEQFFGPGTRLTVL.

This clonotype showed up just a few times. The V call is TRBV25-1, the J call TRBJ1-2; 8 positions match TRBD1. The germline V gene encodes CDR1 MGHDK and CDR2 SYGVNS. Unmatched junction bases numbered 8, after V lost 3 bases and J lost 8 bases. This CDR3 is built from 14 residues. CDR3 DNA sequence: TGTGCCAGCAGTGACGCCGGACAGGGATACGGCTACACCTTC. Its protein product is CASSDAGQGYGYTF.

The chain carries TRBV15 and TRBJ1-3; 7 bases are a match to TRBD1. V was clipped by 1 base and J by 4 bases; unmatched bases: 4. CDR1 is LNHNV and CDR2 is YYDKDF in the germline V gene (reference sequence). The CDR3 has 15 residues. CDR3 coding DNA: TGTGCCACCAGCAGAGCTACACAGGGGGGAAACACCATATATTTT. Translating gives CATSRATQGGNTIYF.

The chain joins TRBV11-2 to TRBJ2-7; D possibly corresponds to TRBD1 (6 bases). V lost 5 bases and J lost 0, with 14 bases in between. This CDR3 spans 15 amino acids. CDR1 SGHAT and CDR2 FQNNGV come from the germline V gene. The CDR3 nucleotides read TGTGCCAGCAGCCAGGGACATAACCCCTCCTACGAGCAGTACGTC. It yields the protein CASSQGHNPSYEQYV.